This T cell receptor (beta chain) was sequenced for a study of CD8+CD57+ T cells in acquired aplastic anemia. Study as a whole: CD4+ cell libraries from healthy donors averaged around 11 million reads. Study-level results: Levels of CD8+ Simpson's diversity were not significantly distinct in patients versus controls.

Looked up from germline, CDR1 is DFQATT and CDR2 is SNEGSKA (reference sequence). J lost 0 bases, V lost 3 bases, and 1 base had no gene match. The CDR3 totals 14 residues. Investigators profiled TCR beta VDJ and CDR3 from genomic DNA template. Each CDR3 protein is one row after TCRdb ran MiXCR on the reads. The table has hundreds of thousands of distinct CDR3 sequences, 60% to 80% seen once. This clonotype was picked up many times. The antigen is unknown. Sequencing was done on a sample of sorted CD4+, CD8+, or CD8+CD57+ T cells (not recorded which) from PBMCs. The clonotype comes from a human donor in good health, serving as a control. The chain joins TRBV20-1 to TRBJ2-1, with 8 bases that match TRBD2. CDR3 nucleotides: TGCAGTGCTAGCGGGGGGGCCTCCTACAATGAGCAGTTCTTC. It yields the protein CSASGGASYNEQFF.